This is a list of T cell receptor beta chains from one sample in a study of blood T cell repertoires in COVID-19. Sequencing was performed with immunoSEQ multiplex PCR; in TCRdb, only in-frame clones are kept and a portion is missing. The profile shows 63,000 or so clones, about 81% of them singletons. What was sequenced was peripheral blood. These receptors were collected from a human donor in a cohort sampled during active COVID-19. CDR3s include the opening cysteine and the closing phenylalanine or tryptophan. Fields, in order: clone size, D gene, V gene, J gene, CDR3 protein, CDR3 DNA. D genes are given only for firm matches. Where a row states a size, it is once, few, many or the class of an expanded clone; other rows omit it.

size: .
D: .
V: TRBV27
J: TRBJ2-7
CDR3: CASAFRGDPYEQYF
DNA: TGTGCCAGCGCATTTCGGGGAGACCCCTACGAGCAGTACTTC

size: .
D: TRBD1
V: TRBV2
J: TRBJ2-7
CDR3: CASTAPLWTGSRTEQYF
DNA: TGTGCCAGCACCGCCCCCCTCTGGACAGGTAGTAGGACCGAGCAGTACTTC

size: .
D: TRBD1
V: TRBV5-6
J: TRBJ2-7
CDR3: CASSYRDRPLEQYF
DNA: TGTGCCAGCAGCTACCGGGACAGGCCGCTCGAGCAGTACTTC

size: .
D: TRBD1
V: TRBV11-2
J: TRBJ2-2
CDR3: CASSFDGQGARGGELFF
DNA: TGTGCCAGCAGCTTCGATGGACAGGGGGCGCGAGGCGGGGAGCTGTTTTTT

size: once
D: TRBD2
V: TRBV27
J: TRBJ2-1
CDR3: CASSLILGGLENNEQFF
DNA: TGTGCCAGCAGTTTAATTTTGGGGGGACTAGAAAACAATGAGCAGTTCTTC

size: .
D: .
V: TRBV4-1
J: TRBJ2-7
CDR3: CASSQDSFYEQYF
DNA: TGCGCCAGCAGCCAAGATTCGTTCTACGAGCAGTACTTC

size: .
D: .
V: TRBV30
J: TRBJ1-6
CDR3: CAWSKRGDNSPLHF
DNA: TGTGCCTGGAGTAAGCGGGGGGATAATTCACCCCTCCACTTT

size: few
D: .
V: TRBV28
J: TRBJ2-6
CDR3: CASSPLGAGANVLTF
DNA: TGTGCCAGCAGTCCTCTAGGGGCCGGGGCCAACGTCCTGACTTTC

size: .
D: .
V: TRBV7-2
J: TRBJ2-7
CDR3: CASSLGARGGEQYF
DNA: TGTGCCAGCAGCTTAGGAGCCAGGGGTGGCGAGCAGTACTTC

size: .
D: TRBD2
V: TRBV6-6
J: TRBJ2-7
CDR3: CASSSVAGRLYEQYF
DNA: TGTGCCAGCAGTTCAGTCGCCGGGAGGCTGTACGAGCAGTACTTC

size: .
D: TRBD2
V: TRBV4-3
J: TRBJ2-1
CDR3: CASSQVAGGTYNEQFF
DNA: TGCGCCAGCAGCCAAGTGGCGGGAGGGACCTACAATGAGCAGTTCTTC

size: .
D: .
V: TRBV2
J: TRBJ1-6
CDR3: CASREFVLRDTYNSPLHF
DNA: TGTGCCAGCAGGGAGTTTGTCCTCCGGGACACATATAATTCACCCCTCCACTTT

size: once
D: .
V: TRBV4-3
J: TRBJ2-6
CDR3: CASSLLAGANVLTF
DNA: TGCGCCAGCAGCCTCCTCGCTGGGGCCAACGTCCTGACTTTC

size: .
D: .
V: TRBV5-1
J: TRBJ2-3
CDR3: CASSFSDSYTDTQYF
DNA: TGCGCCAGCAGCTTCTCAGACAGTTACACAGATACGCAGTATTTT

size: .
D: .
V: TRBV9
J: TRBJ2-1
CDR3: CASSFQGYNEQFF
DNA: TGTGCCAGCAGCTTTCAGGGGTACAATGAGCAGTTCTTC

size: .
D: .
V: TRBV6-1
J: TRBJ2-7
CDR3: CASSETYRTGGDEQYF
DNA: TGTGCCAGCAGTGAGACATATAGGACAGGCGGGGACGAGCAGTACTTC

size: .
D: .
V: TRBV19
J: TRBJ1-4
CDR3: CARARGCSGKLFF
DNA: TGTGCCCGGGCACGCGGTTGCTCGGGGAAACTGTTTTTT

size: .
D: .
V: TRBV5-6
J: TRBJ2-1
CDR3: CASSPGTGANEQFF
DNA: TGTGCCAGCAGCCCCGGGACGGGAGCTAATGAGCAGTTCTTC

size: .
D: TRBD1
V: TRBV7-9
J: TRBJ1-1
CDR3: CASTRTGGPAFF
DNA: TGTGCCAGCACCCGGACAGGGGGTCCGGCTTTCTTT

size: .
D: .
V: TRBV7-8
J: TRBJ1-1
CDR3: CASSLGLGPLKTAEAFF
DNA: TGTGCCAGCAGCTTGGGACTAGGACCGCTAAAGACGGCTGAAGCTTTCTTT

size: .
D: .
V: TRBV5-6
J: TRBJ2-5
CDR3: CASSARLWTANQETQYF
DNA: TGTGCCAGCAGCGCAAGACTTTGGACAGCAAACCAAGAGACCCAGTACTTC

size: .
D: TRBD2
V: TRBV19
J: TRBJ2-7
CDR3: CASSNSASGSYEQYF
DNA: TGTGCCAGTAGTAACTCCGCTAGCGGCTCCTACGAGCAGTACTTC

size: few
D: .
V: TRBV5-8
J: TRBJ2-5
CDR3: CASSSRYQETQYF
DNA: TGTGCCAGCAGCTCCCGGTACCAAGAGACCCAGTACTTC

size: .
D: TRBD1
V: TRBV10-3
J: TRBJ1-1
CDR3: CAISESLEKGAPLGEAFF
DNA: TGTGCCATCAGTGAGTCGTTGGAGAAGGGGGCGCCCCTAGGTGAAGCTTTCTTT

size: .
D: .
V: TRBV7-9
J: TRBJ2-3
CDR3: CASSSYTSRVTDTQYF
DNA: TGTGCCAGCAGCTCGTACACTAGCCGGGTCACAGATACGCAGTATTTT

size: once
D: TRBD1
V: TRBV7-3
J: TRBJ2-1
CDR3: CASSSSQGGWNEQFF
DNA: TGTGCCAGCAGCTCTTCACAGGGGGGTTGGAATGAGCAGTTCTTC

size: .
D: TRBD1
V: TRBV10-2
J: TRBJ2-7
CDR3: CASSELSQGQGAGEQYF
DNA: TGCGCCAGCAGCGAACTGTCTCAAGGGCAGGGGGCGGGGGAGCAGTACTTC

size: .
D: .
V: TRBV18
J: TRBJ1-1
CDR3: CASSPQNMNTEAFF
DNA: TGTGCCAGCTCACCACAGAACATGAACACTGAAGCTTTCTTT